This entry concerns a single TCR beta chain. Its antigen is still unknown. No much larger clonotype is one base removed from it; base qualities were not supplied. CDR1 and CDR2 are drawn from the germline V gene: MNHEY, SVGAGI. The CDR3, cysteine through phenylalanine, is 13 amino acids long. CDR3 DNA is the only sequence kept; it has 39 bases, read in frame from the first base. V loses 2 bases of germline sequence and J loses 7 bases, and the interval between the two ends is 11 bases. The library was prepared using the immunoSEQ multiplex PCR assay. Concerning the study's data processing: A statistical classification framework was developed to diagnose cytomegalovirus status using the catalog of TCR beta chain sequences. The table comes from immuneACCESS by way of TCRdb, which keeps in-frame sequences with V and J called. Part of the clones is missing from these tables; in studies checked, under half for an unresolved V gene and the rest for unknown reasons. The V and J calls and clone size are taken from that table; D and trimming were inferred from the DNA. This sample holds some 130,000 clones; approximately 84% were observed only once. The biggest ten clones account for roughly 27% of the sample.

The donors were included in the validation cohort of over a hundred subjects, a group kept apart from the roughly 690-subject first cohort. The data were taken from a study of cytomegalovirus exposure and HLA in healthy donors (TCRdb year 2017). Looking at the study overall: According to a later analysis, one platform produced both the 100 to 150 validation repertoires and the 670 or so repertoires of the first cohort. The study was designed to test whether signatures of past pathogen exposure could be identified by cataloging public T cell receptors. In addition to the first cohort of 666 subjects, a separate validation cohort of 120 different subjects was used. The study combined high-throughput TCR immunosequencing, statistical association of individual TCRs with disease status, and machine learning to predict cytomegalovirus infection status. General findings and caveats noted by the study authors: The authors suggested that the approach could potentially be generalized to other disease states and immunological phenotypes. The classifier was reported to diagnose cytomegalovirus status with high specificity and sensitivity in both the original cohort and the validation cohort. Across donors, most TCR sequences were observed very rarely, whereas some public TCRs were present in many individuals. In the study, about 150 TCR beta chains were listed as associated with cytomegalovirus. Subsequent analysis determined that TCRs grouped into clusters in the first cohort also showed a tendency toward co-occurrence across the approximately 120 validation repertoires, and 94% of cluster scores exceeded 0. A later analysis lacked HLA typing for the validation cohort, so it scored co-occurrence in that cohort across all 130 or so repertoires. In vitro tests confirmed that three of the cytomegalovirus-associated TCR beta chains recognize cytomegalovirus antigens.

Sample: PBMCs. This clonotype was obtained from a man aged 25 to 40 in good health and CMV-seropositive. The V and J segments used are TRBV6-5 and TRBJ1-1; 6 matching bases give a weak D call of TRBD1. The sequence in DNA is TGTGCCAGCAGTTACCCCGGACAGCTTGAAGCTTTCTTT. This encodes CASSYPGQLEAFF.